The entry below describes one T cell receptor beta chain. The antigen is undetermined. Germline CDR1 is KGHSH and CDR2 is LQKENI. The CDR3 sequence is 17 residues long. V was trimmed by 3 bases and J by 0 bases, leaving 14 bases between them. These data originate in a study of siplizumab effects on memory and regulatory T cells. Study results and limitations: Mapping to unstimulated subsets was achieved for only a minor fraction of alloreactive clones. Greater diversity than memory cells seemed evident in naive T cells, which also appeared to be major alloresponse contributors.

The protocol was immunoSEQ multiplex PCR, while the TCRdb copy is restricted to in-frame clones and leaves out a portion. The sample records about 100,000 clones, roughly 91% being singletons. The sample taken for sequencing was non-Treg CD4+ T cells sorted from blood. The rearrangement joins TRBV18 to TRBJ2-2; the D is unclear. The TCR comes from a human donor in good health. The CDR3 DNA sequence: TGTGCCAGCTCACCCAACGATGTACGGACGAACACCGGGGAGCTGTTTTTT. Protein: CASSPNDVRTNTGELFF.